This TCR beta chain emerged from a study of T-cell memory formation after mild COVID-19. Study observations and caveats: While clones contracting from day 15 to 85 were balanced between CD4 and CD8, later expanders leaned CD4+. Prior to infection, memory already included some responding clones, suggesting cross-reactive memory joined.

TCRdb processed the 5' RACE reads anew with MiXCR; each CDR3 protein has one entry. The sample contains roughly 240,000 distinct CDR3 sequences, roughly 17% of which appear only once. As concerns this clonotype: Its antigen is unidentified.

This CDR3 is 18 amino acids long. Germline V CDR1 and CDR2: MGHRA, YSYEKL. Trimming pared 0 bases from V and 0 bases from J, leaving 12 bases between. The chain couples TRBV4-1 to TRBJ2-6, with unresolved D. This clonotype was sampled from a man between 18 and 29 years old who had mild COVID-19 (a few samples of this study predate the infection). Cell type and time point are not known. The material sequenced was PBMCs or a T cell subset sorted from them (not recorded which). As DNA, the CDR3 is TGCGCCAGCAGCCAAGATCGGGTTATAGTCTCTGGGGCCAACGTCCTGACTTTC. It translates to CASSQDRVIVSGANVLTF.